This T cell receptor beta chain was captured by sequencing in a study of blood T cell repertoires in COVID-19. This table comes from immunoSEQ multiplex PCR, and its TCRdb copy is limited to in-frame clones, with some not included. Altogether a few hundred thousand clones are present, over 80% being singletons, with the ten largest covering about 6%. Trimming took off 6 bases at V and 0 bases at J, with 8 bases between the two ends. The CDR3 totals 14 residues. Germline CDR1 SNHLY, CDR2 FYNNEI. Seattle patients were enrolled while actively infected and followed longitudinally. This sequence was found in a woman in her forties or fifties with COVID-19, enrolled during active disease. The chain is built from TRBV2 and TRBJ2-2; D is perhaps TRBD1 (6 bases). The sample consisted of peripheral blood. The CDR3 here is CASRGQTNTGELFF. CDR3 DNA: TGTGCCAGCAGGGGACAAACGAACACCGGGGAGCTGTTTTTT.